This T cell receptor beta chain comes out of a study of blood T cell repertoires in COVID-19. The data were produced by immunoSEQ multiplex PCR, yet TCRdb's version contains in-frame clones alone and is incomplete. The data contain about 200,000 clones, 89% of them singletons. This CDR3 is built from 15 residues. V lost 6 bases and J lost 3; bases outside the gene matches: 8. CDR1 is MDHEN and CDR2 is SYDVKM in the germline V gene. All enrollees were roughly 18 to 95 years old and from about 24 US areas. Assignment of participants to cohorts was predicated upon participant-reported clinical history. Cohort 3 recovered donors had two negative PCRs, clearance, or symptom resolution.

The chain links TRBV28 to TRBJ2-1, with 7 bases identical to TRBD1. This receptor was taken from a young woman who had recovered from COVID-19. The sequencing sample was made of PBMCs or T cells enriched from blood (not recorded which). In nucleotides, the CDR3 is TGTGCCAGCAGACCGGCGGACAGGTACTACAATGAGCAGTTCTTC. Its translation: CASRPADRYYNEQFF.